The 4 T cell receptor beta chains below come from one sample, sequenced in a study of T cells in Graves' hyperthyroidism and ophthalmopathy. Regions amplified from RNA transcripts were the TCR beta CDR3 regions. During a first-round RT-PCR of the TCR CDR3, the HTBI primer set was used. MiXCR, applied by TCRdb to the multiplex PCR reads, yields one record per CDR3 protein. This sample carries fewer than 450,000 distinct CDR3 sequences, 17% of them seen once, and the ten largest clones take 34%. Specimen: blood. The receptors come from a woman younger than 45 with Graves' hyperthyroidism that later progressed to Graves' ophthalmopathy.

This clonotype was detected a few times. The chain couples TRBV28 to TRBJ2-5, with 8 positions matching TRBD1. The germline CDR1 and CDR2 sequences are MDHEN and SYDVKM. The length of the CDR3 is 16 residues. Trimming took 2 bases from V and 3 from J; bases not matched to a gene: 8. CDR3 bases: TGTGCCAGCAGTTTAATGCAGGGGGCGCTGAAAGAGACCCAGTACTTC. Translating it yields CASSLMQGALKETQYF.

This sequence joins TRBV5-1 and TRBJ2-7, with a possible D match to TRBD2 (5 bases). The V gene lost 4 bases and the J gene lost 0 bases, with 14 bases spanning the gap. The CDR3 extends over 15 amino acids. CDR1 and CDR2 (germline): SGHRS, YFSETQ. CDR3 DNA: TGCGCCAGCAGCAATCGACCACGGGGCTCCTACGAGCAGTACTTC. Protein sequence: CASSNRPRGSYEQYF.

The chain carries TRBV30 and TRBJ2-2; tentatively, D is TRBD1 (6 bases). Looked up from germline, CDR1 is GTSNPN and CDR2 is SVGIG (reference sequence). V was pared by 8 bases and J by 6 bases, with 10 bases between. The CDR3 length is 11 residues. The chain's CDR3 is CASKGAGELFF. CDR3 bases: TGTGCCAGTAAGGGGGCCGGGGAGCTGTTTTTT.

This clonotype has at least ten counts. The J gene is TRBJ2-5, the V gene TRBV12-3 or TRBV12-4, with D possibly TRBD1 on 6 matching bases. This CDR3 has 13 amino acids. Trimming removed 6 bases from V and 2 bases from J, with 10 bases in between. The CDR3 loop is CASRWGPQETQYF. DNA for the CDR3: TGTGCCAGCAGGTGGGGGCCTCAAGAGACCCAGTACTTC.